The TCR beta chain under discussion was sequenced for a study of CD8 T cells in Susac syndrome. The CDR3 consists of 16 residues. Trimming took 4 bases from V and 7 from J, leaving 23 bases between them. Germline CDR1 reads SGHRS; CDR2 reads YFSETQ. RNA amounts of roughly 0.45 to 1 ug underwent reverse transcription with random hexamers. TCRdb redid the calling of the immunoSEQ multiplex PCR reads with MiXCR, one entry per CDR3 protein. The sample lists about 120,000 distinct CDR3 sequences, roughly 94% seen once, with about 0.3% in the top ten. The sample was CD8+ T cells from PBMCs. The chain uses TRBV5-1 and TRBJ1-2; D perhaps matches TRBD1 (6 bases). The receptor was isolated from a human donor with Susac syndrome. In DNA form, the CDR3 reads TGCGCCAGCAGCCACGGGAGGGGGACACCCGGTGTTGGCTACACCTTC. Protein product: CASSHGRGTPGVGYTF.